Below, 20 T cell receptor beta chains from the same sample are listed, as sequenced in a study of beta chain features in type 1 diabetes. Reverse transcription of all isolated RNA meant that expressed TCRB transcripts were sequenced. Assay used: immunoSEQ multiplex PCR; TCRdb lists only in-frame clones, some missing. Altogether roughly 250,000 clones are present, around 20% being singletons, with the ten largest covering 0.028%. Findings of the study overall: Within each of all four CD4+ subsets, Type 1 diabetes patients had TCRB CDR3s that were moderately but significantly shorter.

No antigen is known for these receptors. The sequencing sample was made of naive CD4+ T cells from blood. The source is a middle-aged woman with type 1 diabetes.

CDR3 protein: CASSGGQAGGETQYF. The CDR3 bases are TGTGCCAGCAGTGGTGGACAGGCTGGGGGAGAGACCCAGTACTTC. This chain joins TRBV28 and TRBJ2-5; 7 nucleotides line up with TRBD1. Germline V CDR1 and CDR2: MDHEN, SYDVKM. The CDR3 loop spans 15 amino acids. Trimming cost V 5 bases and J 4 bases; bases outside gene matches: 10. Complete variable domain (other parts from reference TRBV28 and TRBJ2-5): DVKVTQSSRYLVKRTGEKVFLECVQDMDHENMFWYRQDPGLGLRLIYFSYDVKMKEKGDIPEGYSVSREKKERFSLILESASTNQTSMYLCASSGGQAGGETQYFGPGTRLLVL.

The chain carries TRBV29-1 and TRBJ1-1, with 8 bases that match TRBD1. The CDR3 loop spans 13 amino acids. CDR1 SQVTM and CDR2 ANQGSEA come from the germline V gene. V was clipped by 3 bases and J by 5 bases; unmatched bases: 5. CDR3 coding DNA: TGCAGCGTTGATCGGACAGGGAGAACTGAAGCTTTCTTT. This translates into CSVDRTGRTEAFF. The complete variable domain, with remaining parts taken from reference TRBV29-1 and TRBJ1-1, reads SAVISQKPSRDICQRGTSLTIQCQVDSQVTMMFWYRQQPGQSLTLIATANQGSEATYESGFVIDKFPISRPNLTFSTLTVSNMSPEDSSIYLCSVDRTGRTEAFFGQGTRLTVV.

This clone was seen more than once but under ten times. This chain joins TRBV30 and TRBJ1-2; unclear D gene. The ends were cut back, 0 bases at V and 4 bases at J, with 6 bases in the middle. This CDR3 spans 12 amino acids. Germline V gene lookup returns CDR1 GTSNPN and CDR2 SVGIG (reference sequence). This chain's CDR3 is CAWSVSLYGYTF. CDR3 DNA: TGTGCCTGGAGTGTCAGTCTCTATGGCTACACCTTC. Using reference TRBV30 and TRBJ1-2 for the parts outside the CDR3, the full variable domain is SQTIHQWPATLVQPVGSPLSLECTVEGTSNPNLYWYRQAAGRGLQLLFYSVGIGQISSEVPQNLSASRPQDRQFILSSKKLLLSDSGFYLCAWSVSLYGYTFGSGTRLTVV.

The gene calls are TRBV19 and TRBJ2-7; 12 bases align to TRBD2. Germline trimming cut 3 bases from V and 1 base from J; bases unmatched to any gene: 1. The CDR3 has 15 residues. Looked up from germline, CDR1 is LNHDA and CDR2 is SQIVND (reference sequence). The CDR3: CASSITSGRSYEQYF. The CDR3 region has the DNA TGTGCCAGTAGTATCACTAGCGGGAGGTCCTACGAGCAGTACTTC. The full variable domain, rest sourced from reference TRBV19 and TRBJ2-7, is DGGITQSPKYLFRKEGQNVTLSCEQNLNHDAMYWYRQDPGQGLRLIYYSQIVNDFQKGDIAEGYSVSREKKESFPLTVTSAQKNPTAFYLCASSITSGRSYEQYFGPGTRLTVT.

The chain is built from TRBV28 and TRBJ2-5, with TRBD2 matching over 12 bases. This CDR3 region has 15 residues. Trimming took 6 bases from V and 5 from J; bases not matched to a gene: 7. Germline CDR1 and CDR2: MDHEN and SYDVKM. CDR3 DNA: TGTGCCAGCAGGCTAGCGGGGGGGCCGTCGGAGACCCAGTACTTC. It translates to CASRLAGGPSETQYF.

The chain is built from TRBV30 and TRBJ2-5, with 11 nucleotides matching TRBD2. After removal of 8 bases from V and 1 base from J, the junction contained 3 bases not matched to a gene. CDR1 GTSNPN and CDR2 SVGIG come from the germline V gene (reference sequence). The CDR3 has 13 amino acids. CDR3 sequence (DNA): TGTGCCGGGGGACTAGCGGTCCAAGAGACCCAGTACTTC. Protein product: CAGGLAVQETQYF.

The rearrangement joins TRBV30 to TRBJ1-1; maybe TRBD1 (5 bases). Germline CDR1 and CDR2: GTSNPN and SVGIG (reference sequence). Between the trimmed V and J ends, which lost 5 bases and 1 base, there was a span of 8 bases. The CDR3 contains 12 residues. The CDR3 nucleotides are TGTGCCTGGGTAGACAGGAACACTGAAGCTTTCTTT. Protein: CAWVDRNTEAFF.

V usage is TRBV7-2 and J usage is TRBJ1-5; D remains ambiguous. The V end lost 5 bases, the J end lost 6 bases, and 11 bases lay between the germline ends. CDR1 is SGHTA, CDR2 FQGNSA, per germline. This CDR3 region has 13 residues. In nucleotides, the CDR3 is TGTGCCAGCAGCCGCGTCGCGGTTCAGCCCCAGCATTTT. Translation gives CASSRVAVQPQHF.

This clone was seen more than once but under ten times. The chain joins TRBV9 to TRBJ2-1; 11 positions agree with TRBD2. Germline V gene sequence: CDR1 SGDLS, CDR2 YYNGEE. V shed 4 bases, J shed 5 bases, and the junction held 8 bases outside the gene matches. This CDR3 is built from 16 residues. Here the CDR3 DNA reads TGTGCCAGCAGCTTGGGACTAGCGGCGGGGGACAATGAGCAGTTCTTC. Its protein product is CASSLGLAAGDNEQFF.

The V gene is TRBV30, the J gene TRBJ1-4, with a weak D call TRBD1 (6 bases). CDR1 is GTSNPN, CDR2 SVGIG, per germline (reference sequence). This CDR3 is 12 amino acids long. The ends were cut back, 2 bases at V and 8 bases at J, with 9 bases in the middle. The CDR3 here is CAWSPGQEKLFF. CDR3 nucleotide sequence: TGTGCCTGGAGTCCGGGACAAGAAAAACTGTTTTTT. The complete variable domain, with remaining parts taken from reference TRBV30 and TRBJ1-4, reads SQTIHQWPATLVQPVGSPLSLECTVEGTSNPNLYWYRQAAGRGLQLLFYSVGIGQISSEVPQNLSASRPQDRQFILSSKKLLLSDSGFYLCAWSPGQEKLFFGSGTQLSVL.

This chain uses TRBV4-1 with TRBJ1-1; 10 nucleotides line up with TRBD1. Germline V gene data show CDR1 as MGHRA and CDR2 as YSYEKL. CDR3 length equals 15 residues. The junction had 4 bases not matched to a gene; V was cut back by 1 base and J by 5 bases. Here the CDR3 reads CASSQGTGGRTEAFF. The CDR3 DNA reads TGCGCCAGCAGCCAAGGGACAGGGGGGAGGACTGAAGCTTTCTTT.

The sample holds a few counts of this clone. This chain connects TRBV29-1 to TRBJ1-2, with D possibly matching TRBD1 (5 bases). Germline V gene sequence: CDR1 SQVTM, CDR2 ANQGSEA. Trimming pared 3 bases from V and 5 bases from J, leaving 10 bases between. The CDR3 has 12 residues. CDR3 in amino acids: CSVDYRGYGYTF. The CDR3 DNA reads TGCAGCGTTGACTACCGGGGGTATGGCTACACCTTC.

The rearrangement links TRBV5-1 to TRBJ2-3; 10 nucleotides line up with TRBD2. Looked up from germline, CDR1 is SGHRS and CDR2 is YFSETQ. J was trimmed by 5 bases and V by 5 bases; bases with no gene match: 8. CDR3 length equals 15 residues. DNA for the CDR3: TGCGCCAGCAGAGATCTAGCGGGAGCGAAAGATACGCAGTATTTT. Its translation: CASRDLAGAKDTQYF.

The genes are TRBV11-2 and TRBJ2-3; D might be TRBD1 (5 bases). V was trimmed by 4 bases and J by 6 bases, leaving 14 bases between them. Germline V lookup: CDR1 SGHAT, CDR2 FQNNGV. This CDR3 comprises 14 residues. CDR3 amino acids: CASSSLQAPDTQYF. The CDR3 DNA sequence: TGTGCCAGCAGCTCGCTACAGGCCCCCGATACGCAGTATTTT.

There are a few counts of this clone. The V and J genes are TRBV5-6 and TRBJ1-2; TRBD1 matches at 9 bases. The length of the CDR3 is 13 residues. Per the germline V gene, CDR1 is SGHDT and CDR2 is YYEEEE. Trimming at V came to 5 bases and at J to 5 bases, leaving 4 bases not matched to a gene. The CDR3 region has the DNA TGTGCCAGCAGAATTGACAGGGGGTATGGCTACACCTTC. Its translation is CASRIDRGYGYTF.

The chain has TRBV6-5 and TRBJ2-5; 8 nucleotides align to TRBD1. CDR3 length equals 13 residues. Trimming took 5 bases from V and 6 from J; bases not matched to a gene: 5. Looked up from germline, CDR1 is MNHEY and CDR2 is SVGAGI. CDR3 residues: CASSTGQGQTQYF. The CDR3 coding sequence is TGTGCCAGCAGTACCGGACAGGGACAGACCCAGTACTTC.

The J gene is TRBJ2-5, the V gene TRBV29-1, with no clear D. Germline lookup yields CDR1 SQVTM and CDR2 ANQGSEA. V was cut by 7 bases and J by 1 base, with 22 bases left in between. This CDR3 is 16 amino acids long. The CDR3, as DNA: TGCAGCGCTGATAACGATCCGTCGTTAGCCCAAGAGACCCAGTACTTC. Translating gives CSADNDPSLAQETQYF.

This clone has more than one count but fewer than ten. The chain links TRBV29-1 to TRBJ1-1; D is uncertain. CDR1 is SQVTM and CDR2 is ANQGSEA in the germline V gene. With 4 bases removed from V and 1 base from J, the gap between germline ends came to 7 bases. The CDR3 has 12 residues. This CDR3 reads CSVGAKNTEAFF. CDR3 coding DNA: TGCAGCGTTGGCGCCAAGAACACTGAAGCTTTCTTT.

The chain is built from TRBV20-1 and TRBJ2-7; 9 nucleotides agree with TRBD2. The junction had 2 bases not matched to a gene; V was cut back by 4 bases and J by 7 bases. Germline-derived CDR1 and CDR2 are DFQATT and SNEGSKA (reference sequence). This CDR3 is built from 11 residues. DNA for the CDR3: TGCAGTGCTACTCTAGCGGGGGAGCAGTACTTC. Translation: CSATLAGEQYF.

The CDR3 here is CAWSEGLAETDTQYF. As DNA, the CDR3 is TGTGCCTGGAGTGAGGGACTAGCCGAGACAGATACGCAGTATTTT. This rearrangement joins TRBV30 to TRBJ2-3; 9 bases are shared with TRBD2. The CDR3 totals 15 residues. Trimming removed 1 base from V and 3 bases from J; junction bases left unmatched: 5. Germline V lookup: CDR1 GTSNPN, CDR2 SVGIG (reference sequence). The full variable domain, rest sourced from reference TRBV30 and TRBJ2-3, is SQTIHQWPATLVQPVGSPLSLECTVEGTSNPNLYWYRQAAGRGLQLLFYSVGIGQISSEVPQNLSASRPQDRQFILSSKKLLLSDSGFYLCAWSEGLAETDTQYFGPGTRLTVL.